This T cell receptor beta chain was profiled in a study of blood T cell repertoires in COVID-19. V was pared by 4 bases and J by 4 bases, with 7 bases of the junction left unmatched. The CDR3 extends over 14 amino acids. The V gene's germline CDR1 is SGHRS and CDR2 YFSETQ. The protocol was immunoSEQ multiplex PCR, while the TCRdb copy is restricted to in-frame clones and leaves out a portion. Among about 47,000 clones listed, around four fifths were seen once. V is TRBV5-1 and J is TRBJ1-1; 7 bases agree with TRBD1. This TCR was recovered from a human donor with acute or convalescent COVID-19. The donor label of this sample is uncertain. The sample consisted of peripheral blood. The CDR3 loop is CASSGGTEGTEAFF. The CDR3 DNA sequence: TGCGCCAGCAGCGGCGGGACAGAGGGCACTGAAGCTTTCTTT.